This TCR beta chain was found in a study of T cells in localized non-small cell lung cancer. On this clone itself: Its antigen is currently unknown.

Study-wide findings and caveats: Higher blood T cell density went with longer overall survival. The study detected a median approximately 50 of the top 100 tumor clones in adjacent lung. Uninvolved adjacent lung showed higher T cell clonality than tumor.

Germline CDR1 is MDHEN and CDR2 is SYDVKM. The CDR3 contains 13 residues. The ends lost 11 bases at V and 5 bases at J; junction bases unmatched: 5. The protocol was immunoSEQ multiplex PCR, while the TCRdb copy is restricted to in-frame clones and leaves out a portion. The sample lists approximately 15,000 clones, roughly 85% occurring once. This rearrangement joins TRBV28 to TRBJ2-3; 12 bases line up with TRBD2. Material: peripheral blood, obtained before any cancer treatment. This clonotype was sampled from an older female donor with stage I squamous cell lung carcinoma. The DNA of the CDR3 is TGTGCCGCACGGACTAGCGGGAAAGATACGCAGTATTTT. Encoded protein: CAARTSGKDTQYF.